This T cell receptor beta chain appears in the sequencing data of a study of cytomegalovirus exposure and HLA in healthy donors. In the study overall: The 100 to 150 validation repertoires were reported in a later analysis to have been generated on the same platform as the approximately 700 first-cohort repertoires. Study results and caveats: Researchers counted around 160 TCR beta chains as cytomegalovirus-associated. Most TCR sequences were rare, but some public TCRs occurred in many donors. Later, an analysis found that TCR clusters from the first cohort tended to co-occur in the 110 or so validation repertoires.

V shed 4 bases and J shed 6 bases, with 11 bases lying between them. The CDR3 consists of 12 residues. Germline V gene data show CDR1 as GTSNPN and CDR2 as SVGIG (reference sequence). As regards this clone: What it recognizes is unknown.

Data came from immunoSEQ multiplex PCR; TCRdb stores just in-frame clones and leaves some out. The sample lists around 300,000 clones, around 90% occurring once. The sample comprised PBMCs. This rearrangement joins TRBV30 to TRBJ2-3; D is undetermined. The receptor was isolated from a young woman in good health and CMV-seropositive. CDR3 loop: CAWTSVGDTQYF. The CDR3 DNA reads TGTGCCTGGACCTCCGTGGGGGATACGCAGTATTTT.